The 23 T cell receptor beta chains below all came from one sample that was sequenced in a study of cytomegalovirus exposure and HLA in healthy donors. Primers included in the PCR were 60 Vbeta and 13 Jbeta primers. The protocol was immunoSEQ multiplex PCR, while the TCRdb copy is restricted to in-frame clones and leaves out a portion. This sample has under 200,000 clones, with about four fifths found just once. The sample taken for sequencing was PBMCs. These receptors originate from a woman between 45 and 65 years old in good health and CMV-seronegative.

In nucleotides, the CDR3 is TGTGCCAGCAGCAACCCCCTCGAAACGGGGGGGCCGAATGAGCAGTTCTTC. It codes for CASSNPLETGGPNEQFF. The rearrangement links TRBV7-6 to TRBJ2-1; TRBD2 matches at 8 bases. Germline-derived CDR1 and CDR2 are SGHVS and FNYEAQ. V dropped 5 bases and J dropped 7; count of bases not matched to a gene: 16. The CDR3 is made up of 17 amino acids.

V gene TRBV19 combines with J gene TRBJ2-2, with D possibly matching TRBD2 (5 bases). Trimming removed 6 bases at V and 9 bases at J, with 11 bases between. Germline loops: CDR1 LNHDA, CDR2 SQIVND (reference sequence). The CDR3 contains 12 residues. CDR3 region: CASRSGSRELFF. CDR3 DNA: TGTGCCAGTAGATCGGGGAGCAGGGAGCTGTTTTTT.

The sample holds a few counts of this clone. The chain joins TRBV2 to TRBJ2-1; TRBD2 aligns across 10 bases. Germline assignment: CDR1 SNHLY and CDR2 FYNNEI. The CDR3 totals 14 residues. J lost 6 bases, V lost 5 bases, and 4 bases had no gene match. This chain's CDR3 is CASSLLAGFNEQFF. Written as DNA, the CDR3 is TGTGCCAGCAGTCTACTAGCGGGATTCAATGAGCAGTTCTTC.

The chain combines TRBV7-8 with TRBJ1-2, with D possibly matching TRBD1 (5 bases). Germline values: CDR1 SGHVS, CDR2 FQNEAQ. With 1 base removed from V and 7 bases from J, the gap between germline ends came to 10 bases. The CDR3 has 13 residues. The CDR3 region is CASSLGRDSGYTF. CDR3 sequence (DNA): TGTGCCAGCAGCTTAGGCCGGGACTCTGGCTACACCTTC. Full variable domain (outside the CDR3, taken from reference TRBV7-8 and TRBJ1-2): GAGVSQSPRYKVAKRGQDVALRCDPISGHVSLFWYQQALGQGPEFLTYFQNEAQLDKSGLPSDRFFAERPEGSVSTLKIQRTQQEDSAVYLCASSLGRDSGYTFGSGTRLTVV.

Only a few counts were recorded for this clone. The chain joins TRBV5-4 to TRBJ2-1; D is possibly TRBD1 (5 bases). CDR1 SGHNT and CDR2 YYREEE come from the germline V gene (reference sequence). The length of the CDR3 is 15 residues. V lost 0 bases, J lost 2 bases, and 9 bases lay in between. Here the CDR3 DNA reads TGTGCCAGCAGCTTGGGGGCAGGGCCCTACAATGAGCAGTTCTTC. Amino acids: CASSLGAGPYNEQFF. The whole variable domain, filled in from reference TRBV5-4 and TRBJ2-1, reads ETGVTQSPTHLIKTRGQQVTLRCSSQSGHNTVSWYQQALGQGPQFIFQYYREEENGRGNFPPRFSGLQFPNYSSELNVNALELDDSALYLCASSLGAGPYNEQFFGPGTRLTVL.

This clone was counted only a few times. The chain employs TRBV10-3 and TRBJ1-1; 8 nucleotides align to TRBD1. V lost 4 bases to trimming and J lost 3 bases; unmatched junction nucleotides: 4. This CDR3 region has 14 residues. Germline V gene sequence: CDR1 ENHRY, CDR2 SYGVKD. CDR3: CAISGTGLDTEAFF. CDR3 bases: TGTGCCATCAGTGGGACAGGGTTGGACACTGAAGCTTTCTTT.

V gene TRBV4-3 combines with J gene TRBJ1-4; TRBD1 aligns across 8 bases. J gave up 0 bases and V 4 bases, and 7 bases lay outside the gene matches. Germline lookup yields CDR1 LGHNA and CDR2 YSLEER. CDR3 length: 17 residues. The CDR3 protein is CASSPLGQAATNEKLFF. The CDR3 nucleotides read TGCGCCAGCAGCCCTTTGGGACAGGCCGCAACTAATGAAAAACTGTTTTTT.

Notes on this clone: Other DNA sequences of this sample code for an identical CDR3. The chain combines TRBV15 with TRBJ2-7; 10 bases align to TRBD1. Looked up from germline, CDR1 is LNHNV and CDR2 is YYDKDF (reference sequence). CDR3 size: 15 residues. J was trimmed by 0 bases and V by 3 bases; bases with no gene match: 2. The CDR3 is CATSRDRGNSYEQYF. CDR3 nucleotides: TGTGCCACCAGCAGGGACAGGGGGAACTCCTACGAGCAGTACTTC.

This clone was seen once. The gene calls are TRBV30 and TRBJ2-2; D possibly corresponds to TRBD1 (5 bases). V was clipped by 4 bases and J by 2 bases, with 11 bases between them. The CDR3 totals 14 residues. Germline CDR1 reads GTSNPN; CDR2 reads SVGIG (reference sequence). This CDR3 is CAWKQTANTGELFF. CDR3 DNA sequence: TGTGCCTGGAAGCAGACAGCAAACACCGGGGAGCTGTTTTTT.

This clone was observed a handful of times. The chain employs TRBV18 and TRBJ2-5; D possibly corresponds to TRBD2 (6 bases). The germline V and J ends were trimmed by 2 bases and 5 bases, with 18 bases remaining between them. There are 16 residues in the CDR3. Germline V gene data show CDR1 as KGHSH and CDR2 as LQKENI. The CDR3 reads CASSPDGGLRAETQYF. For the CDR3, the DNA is TGTGCCAGCTCACCAGACGGAGGACTACGGGCGGAGACCCAGTACTTC.

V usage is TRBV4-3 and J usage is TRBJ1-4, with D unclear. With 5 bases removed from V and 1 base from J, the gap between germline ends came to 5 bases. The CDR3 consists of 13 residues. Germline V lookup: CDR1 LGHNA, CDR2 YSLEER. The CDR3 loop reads CASSYGTNEKLFF. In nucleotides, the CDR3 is TGCGCCAGCAGCTACGGAACTAATGAAAAACTGTTTTTT.

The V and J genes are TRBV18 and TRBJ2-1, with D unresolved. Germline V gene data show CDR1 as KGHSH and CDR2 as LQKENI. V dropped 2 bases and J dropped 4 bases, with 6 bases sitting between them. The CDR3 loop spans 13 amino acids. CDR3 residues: CASSPDIYNEQFF. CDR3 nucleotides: TGTGCCAGCTCACCAGACATATACAATGAGCAGTTCTTC.

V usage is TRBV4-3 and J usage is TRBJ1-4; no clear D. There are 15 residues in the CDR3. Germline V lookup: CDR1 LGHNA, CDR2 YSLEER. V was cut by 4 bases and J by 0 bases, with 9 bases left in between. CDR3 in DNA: TGCGCCAGCAGCCTTATAGTTGCAACTAATGAAAAACTGTTTTTT. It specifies CASSLIVATNEKLFF.

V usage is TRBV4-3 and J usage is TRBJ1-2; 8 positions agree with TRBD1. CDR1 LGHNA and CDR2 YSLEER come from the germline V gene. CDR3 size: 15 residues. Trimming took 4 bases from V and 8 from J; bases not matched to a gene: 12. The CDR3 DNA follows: TGCGCCAGCAGCCTCCGCGGACAGGGTAATGGCGGCTACACCTTC. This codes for CASSLRGQGNGGYTF.

The DNA for the CDR3 is TGTGCCAGCAGCTTAAGAACGGGGTGGAGTGAGCAGTTCTTC. It encodes CASSLRTGWSEQFF. The rearrangement links TRBV7-2 to TRBJ2-1, with D maybe TRBD2 (5 bases). From germline, CDR1 is SGHTA and CDR2 FQGNSA. This CDR3 contains 14 residues. Trimming shortened V by 2 bases and J by 9 bases, and 14 bases separated the two germline ends.

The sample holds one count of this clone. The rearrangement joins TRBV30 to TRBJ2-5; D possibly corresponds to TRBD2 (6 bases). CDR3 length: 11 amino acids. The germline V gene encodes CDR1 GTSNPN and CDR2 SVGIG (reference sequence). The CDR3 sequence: CALREQETQYF. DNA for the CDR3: TGTGCTCTACGGGAGCAGGAGACCCAGTACTTC. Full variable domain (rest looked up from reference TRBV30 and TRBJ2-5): SQTIHQWPATLVQPVGSPLSLECTVEGTSNPNLYWYRQAAGRGLQLLFYSVGIGQISSEVPQNLSASRPQDRQFILSSKKLLLSDSGFYLCALREQETQYFGPGTRLLVL.

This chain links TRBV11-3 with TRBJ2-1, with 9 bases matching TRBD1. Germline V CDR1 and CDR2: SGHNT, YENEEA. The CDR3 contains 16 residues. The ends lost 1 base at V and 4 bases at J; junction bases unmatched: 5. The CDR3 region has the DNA TGTGCCAGCAGCTTAGGCCCGGGACAGGGTTACAATGAGCAGTTCTTC. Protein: CASSLGPGQGYNEQFF.

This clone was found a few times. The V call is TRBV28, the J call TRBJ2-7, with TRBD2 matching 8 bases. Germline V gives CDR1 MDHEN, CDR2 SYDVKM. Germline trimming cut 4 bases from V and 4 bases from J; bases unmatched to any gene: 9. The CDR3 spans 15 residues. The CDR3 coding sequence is TGTGCCAGCAGTTCAACGGGAGGGCCCGTGTACGAGCAGTACTTC. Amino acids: CASSSTGGPVYEQYF. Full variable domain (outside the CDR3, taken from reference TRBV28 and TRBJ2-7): DVKVTQSSRYLVKRTGEKVFLECVQDMDHENMFWYRQDPGLGLRLIYFSYDVKMKEKGDIPEGYSVSREKKERFSLILESASTNQTSMYLCASSSTGGPVYEQYFGPGTRLTVT.

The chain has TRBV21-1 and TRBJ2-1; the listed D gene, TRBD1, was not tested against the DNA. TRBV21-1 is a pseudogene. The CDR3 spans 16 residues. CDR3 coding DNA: TGTGCCAGCAGCAAAGGGGGCAGGGGGGTCCTCGGTGAGCAGTTCTTC. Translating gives CASSKGGRGVLGEQFF.

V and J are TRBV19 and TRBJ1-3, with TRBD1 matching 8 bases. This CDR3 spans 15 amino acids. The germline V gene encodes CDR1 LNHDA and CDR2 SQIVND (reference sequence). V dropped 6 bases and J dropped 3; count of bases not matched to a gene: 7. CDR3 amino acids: CASSPQGAVGNTIYF. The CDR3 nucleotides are TGTGCCAGTAGCCCTCAGGGGGCAGTTGGAAACACCATATATTTT.

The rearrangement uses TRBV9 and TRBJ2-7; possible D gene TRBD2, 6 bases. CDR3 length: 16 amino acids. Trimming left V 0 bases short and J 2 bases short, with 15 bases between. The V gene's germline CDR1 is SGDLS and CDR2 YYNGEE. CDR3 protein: CASSVGEVDGTYEQYF. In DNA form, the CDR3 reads TGTGCCAGCAGCGTAGGGGAGGTGGACGGAACCTACGAGCAGTACTTC.

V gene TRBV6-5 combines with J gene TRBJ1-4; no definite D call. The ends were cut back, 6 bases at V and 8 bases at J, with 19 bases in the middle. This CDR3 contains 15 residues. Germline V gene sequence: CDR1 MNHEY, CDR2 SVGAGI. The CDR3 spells CASSHRALGEEKLFF. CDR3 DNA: TGTGCCAGCAGCCACAGAGCCCTCGGGGAAGAAAAACTGTTTTTT.

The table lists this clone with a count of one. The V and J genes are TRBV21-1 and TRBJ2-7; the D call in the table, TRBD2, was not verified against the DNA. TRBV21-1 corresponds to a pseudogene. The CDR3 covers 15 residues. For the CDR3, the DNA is TGTGCCAGCAGCCCCCCGAGCGGGGTAACCTACGAGCAGTACTTC. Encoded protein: CASSPPSGVTYEQYF.